Sequencing of this T cell receptor beta chain was carried out in a study of yellow fever vaccine responses in identical twins (dated by TCRdb to between 2017 and 2018). Context from the whole study: The study precisely tracked vaccine-responding T cell clones in identical twins. The paper's findings and limits, for the study overall: The authors reported that the T cell response to vaccination in identical twins appeared partly convergent and partly personalized.

The library was obtained by RT-PCR. Sequencing was carried out with an Illumina HiSeq 2500. TCRdb cleaned the public reads at Q25 with fastp, built clones with MiXCR and kept in-frame beta chains. All rows with the same CDR3 protein become a single entry with the most common DNA and genes. The sample yields roughly 36,000 distinct CDR3 sequences; about 61% were counted once. About 4.6% of the sample comes from the top ten. As to this clonotype: The antigen it binds to is not known. Within one base of it there is no much larger clone, and no base qualities were kept.

The material sequenced was T cells from blood (PBMCs), unsorted or a sorted subset (not recorded which), taken before or after yellow fever vaccination (not recorded which). This TCR came from a woman between 18 and 30 years old who received the yellow fever vaccine. Donor details come from another sample of the same person, matched by shared clones.

CDR3 region: CAISSSGTVYNEQFF. The bases read TGTGCCATCAGCTCCTCCGGGACCGTCTACAATGAGCAGTTCTTC. The V gene is TRBV10-3 and the J gene is TRBJ2-1; the D gene may be TRBD1 or TRBD2, since each aligns over 5 bases. The germline V gene supplies CDR1 ENHRY and CDR2 SYGVKD. Relative to germline, V is 6 bases shorter and J is 3 bases shorter, with 15 bases between their ends. The CDR3 runs 15 residues from the cysteine to the phenylalanine. Left in the record is the CDR3 DNA by itself, 45 bases read in frame from the first base.